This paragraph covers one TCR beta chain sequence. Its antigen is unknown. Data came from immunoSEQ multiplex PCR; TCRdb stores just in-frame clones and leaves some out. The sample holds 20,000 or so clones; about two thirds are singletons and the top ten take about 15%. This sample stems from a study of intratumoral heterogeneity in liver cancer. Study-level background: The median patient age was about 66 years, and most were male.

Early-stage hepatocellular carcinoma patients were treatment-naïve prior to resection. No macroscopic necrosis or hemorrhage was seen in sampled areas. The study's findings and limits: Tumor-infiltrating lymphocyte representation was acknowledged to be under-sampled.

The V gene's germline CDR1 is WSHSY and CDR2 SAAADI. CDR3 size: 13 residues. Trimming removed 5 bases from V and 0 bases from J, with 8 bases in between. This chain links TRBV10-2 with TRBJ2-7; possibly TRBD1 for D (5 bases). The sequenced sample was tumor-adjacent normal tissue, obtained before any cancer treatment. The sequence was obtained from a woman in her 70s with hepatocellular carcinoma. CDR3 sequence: CASSPDSSYEQYF. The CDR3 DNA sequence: TGCGCCAGCAGTCCTGACAGCTCCTACGAGCAGTACTTC.